The 22 T cell receptor beta chains below all came from one sample that was sequenced in a study of OX40 agonist ivuxolimab in advanced cancers. The library was produced with the immunoSEQ multiplex PCR assay. The table comes from immuneACCESS by way of TCRdb, which keeps in-frame sequences with V and J called. Part of the clones is missing from these tables; in studies checked, under half for an unresolved V gene and the rest for unknown reasons. The sample table lists tens of thousands of clones, 88% of them with a count of one. Less than 4% of the sample is in the top ten clones. Sample: CD4+ or CD8+ T cells sorted from blood, taken in a trial of the OX40 agonist ivuxolimab. These TCRs come from an adult with an advanced solid tumor such as melanoma, head and neck, liver or kidney cancer.

By its share, this clone is medium-sized. The chain links TRBV6-5 to TRBJ1-6; D unclear. There are 15 residues in the CDR3. Trimming stripped 3 bases from V and 10 bases from J, with 16 bases between. The germline gives CDR1 MNHEY, CDR2 SVGAGI. The CDR3 loop is CASSYVLGVSSPLHF. The CDR3 nucleotides are TGTGCCAGCAGTTATGTTCTTGGGGTGTCCTCACCCCTCCACTTT.

This clone occurred a few times. CDR3 nucleotide sequence: TGTGCCAGCAGCGAACCCAGCGGGTCGCAGTATTTT. It yields the protein CASSEPSGSQYF. The chain couples TRBV7-9 to TRBJ2-3; tentative D call: TRBD2 (6 bases). V gave up 5 bases and J gave up 10 bases, with 13 bases separating them. This CDR3 region has 12 residues. Germline CDR1 reads SEHNR; CDR2 reads FQNEAQ (reference sequence).

The V gene is TRBV30, the J gene TRBJ1-2, with 9 bases fitting TRBD1. CDR1 is GTSNPN and CDR2 is SVGIG in the germline V gene (reference sequence). This CDR3 is built from 13 residues. J was trimmed by 8 bases and V by 8 bases; bases with no gene match: 12. CDR3 nucleotides: TGTGCCACTAACCGGGACAGGGTCGAGGGCTACACCTTC. Protein: CATNRDRVEGYTF.

V usage is TRBV7-3 and J usage is TRBJ2-2; TRBD2 aligns across 7 bases. Germline V lookup: CDR1 SGHTA, CDR2 FQGTGA. Trimming cost V 5 bases and J 0 bases; bases outside gene matches: 6. The CDR3 is 16 residues long. CDR3 loop: CASSPLAGANTGELFF. The CDR3 DNA reads as TGTGCCAGCAGCCCCCTGGCGGGGGCGAACACCGGGGAGCTGTTTTTT.

A few counts support this clone. The junction shows a germline mismatch at one end, possibly a read error. V is TRBV4-2 and J is TRBJ1-2; 7 nucleotides align to TRBD1. Looked up from germline, CDR1 is LGHNA and CDR2 is YNFKEQ. The CDR3 consists of 13 residues. The chain's CDR3 is CASRQGQVYGYTF. The CDR3 bases are TGTGCCAGCAGGCAAGGACAGGTCTATGGCTACACCTTC.

The chain recombines TRBV19 with TRBJ1-6; D uncertain. The CDR3 covers 15 residues. Deletions cut 7 bases from V and 9 bases from J, with 19 bases between. CDR1 and CDR2 (germline): LNHDA, SQIVND (reference sequence). For the CDR3, the DNA is TGTGCCAGTACCCAAGGCGTCGCCCGGGGTTCACCCCTCCACTTT. It yields the protein CASTQGVARGSPLHF.

The chain couples TRBV2 to TRBJ2-2, with D possibly TRBD2 on 6 matching bases. The V gene's germline CDR1 is SNHLY and CDR2 FYNNEI. This CDR3 region has 15 residues. V was pared by 6 bases and J by 3 bases, with 14 bases between. CDR3 nucleotides: TGTGCCAGCAGGGGGAGGCTTCGGGACACCGGGGAGCTGTTTTTT. Amino acid sequence: CASRGRLRDTGELFF.

The chain links TRBV28 to TRBJ1-2; 9 nucleotides agree with TRBD1. Germline V gene lookup returns CDR1 MDHEN and CDR2 SYDVKM. Trimming removed 8 bases from V and 6 bases from J; junction bases left unmatched: 13. This CDR3 contains 15 residues. The CDR3 loop is CASEGQGKRANGYTF. The CDR3 nucleotides are TGTGCCAGCGAGGGACAGGGTAAGAGGGCAAATGGCTACACCTTC.

The chain couples TRBV19 to TRBJ2-5, with 7 bases fitting TRBD2. This CDR3 region has 13 residues. The ends lost 4 bases at V and 3 bases at J; junction bases unmatched: 2. Germline V gives CDR1 LNHDA, CDR2 SQIVND (reference sequence). The CDR3 is CASSNGGEETQYF. For the CDR3, the DNA is TGTGCCAGTAGTAATGGGGGGGAAGAGACCCAGTACTTC.

The chain couples TRBV27 to TRBJ2-1, with 10 nucleotides matching TRBD2. V shed 0 bases, J shed 2 bases, and the junction held 1 base outside the gene matches. This CDR3 is 16 amino acids long. Germline CDR1 and CDR2: MNHEY and SMNVEV (reference sequence). CDR3 amino acids: CASSLSLAGAYNEQFF. DNA of the CDR3: TGTGCCAGCAGTTTATCCCTAGCGGGAGCCTACAATGAGCAGTTCTTC.

The CDR3 reads CASSQPVHYGYTF. The CDR3 DNA follows: TGTGCCAGCAGCCAGCCAGTTCACTATGGCTACACCTTC. The rearrangement links TRBV28 to TRBJ1-2; D uncertain. Trimming took 6 bases from V and 3 from J, leaving 11 bases between them. The V gene's germline CDR1 is MDHEN and CDR2 SYDVKM. The CDR3 sequence is 13 residues long.

J is TRBJ1-1 and V is TRBV4-1, with unresolved D. Germline V gives CDR1 MGHRA, CDR2 YSYEKL. Trimming took off 0 bases at V and 9 bases at J, with 11 bases between the two ends. The CDR3 runs to 13 residues. The chain's CDR3 is CASSQDSQTKAFF. CDR3 in DNA: TGCGCCAGCAGCCAAGATTCGCAGACTAAAGCTTTCTTT.

This clone has just a few counts. This chain uses TRBV28 with TRBJ1-5; D is unclear. Trimming took 1 base from V and 1 from J, leaving 5 bases between them. Germline V lookup: CDR1 MDHEN, CDR2 SYDVKM. The CDR3 loop spans 14 amino acids. The CDR3 region has the DNA TGTGCCAGCAGTTTATCGGTAAGCAATCAGCCCCAGCATTTT. Its protein product is CASSLSVSNQPQHF.

V gene TRBV28 combines with J gene TRBJ2-1; 7 nucleotides line up with TRBD1. Trimming cost V 7 bases and J 2 bases; bases outside gene matches: 8. The CDR3 extends over 15 amino acids. Germline CDR1 is MDHEN and CDR2 is SYDVKM. The CDR3, as DNA: TGTGCCAGCAATGGCCCGGGACAGACCTACAATGAGCAGTTCTTC. Translated, it gives CASNGPGQTYNEQFF.

The CDR3, as DNA: TGTGCCAGCAGCCTGAATCCGGGACAAGCCTACGAGCAGTACTTC. Translation: CASSLNPGQAYEQYF. The gene calls are TRBV13 and TRBJ2-7; a possible D gene is TRBD1 (6 bases). Germline loops: CDR1 PRHDT, CDR2 FYEKMQ (reference sequence). V was shortened by 5 bases and J by 2 bases, with 16 bases between the two germline ends. The CDR3 has 15 residues.

The chain is built from TRBV4-2 and TRBJ2-7; tentatively, D is TRBD2 (7 bases). CDR1 LGHNA and CDR2 YNFKEQ come from the germline V gene. The CDR3 is 13 amino acids. The V and J ends lost 4 bases and 7 bases respectively, with 14 bases between them. The CDR3 here is CASSRGGAREQYF. The DNA for the CDR3 is TGTGCCAGCAGCCGGGGGGGGGCGAGGGAGCAGTACTTC.

This sequence joins TRBV28 and TRBJ2-1; D is unclear. CDR3 size: 13 residues. Germline assignment: CDR1 MDHEN and CDR2 SYDVKM. V was pared by 3 bases and J by 12 bases, with 15 bases between. CDR3: CASSFGVPSWQFF. The DNA for the CDR3 is TGTGCCAGCAGTTTTGGCGTCCCCAGCTGGCAGTTCTTC.

The chain carries TRBV5-5 and TRBJ2-1; 10 bases agree with TRBD2. The CDR3 contains 16 residues. V lost 3 bases, J lost 8 bases, and 11 bases stayed unmatched. Germline V CDR1 and CDR2: SGHKS, YYEKEE (reference sequence). The CDR3 sequence: CASSSPGTSAGYEQFF. The CDR3, as DNA: TGTGCCAGCAGCTCCCCCGGGACTAGCGCCGGCTATGAGCAGTTCTTC.

The chain links TRBV27 to TRBJ2-6, with D uncertain. CDR3 size: 16 residues. V lost 6 bases and J lost 0, with 12 bases in between. Germline V CDR1 and CDR2: MNHEY, SMNVEV (reference sequence). CDR3 protein: CASSPAKHSGANVLTF. CDR3 sequence (DNA): TGTGCCAGCAGCCCAGCGAAACACTCTGGGGCCAACGTCCTGACTTTC. Full variable domain (missing parts from reference TRBV27 and TRBJ2-6): EAQVTQNPRYLITVTGKKLTVTCSQNMNHEYMSWYRQDPGLGLRQIYYSMNVEVTDKGDVPEGYKVSRKEKRNFPLILESPSPNQTSLYFCASSPAKHSGANVLTFGAGSRLTVL.

This clone has only one observation. The chain is built from TRBV15 and TRBJ2-3; 9 bases match TRBD1. Trimming removed 5 bases from V and 4 bases from J; junction bases left unmatched: 10. Germline-derived CDR1 and CDR2 are LNHNV and YYDKDF (reference sequence). This CDR3 is 16 amino acids long. The CDR3 loop is CATSEGLGQGPDTQYF. The DNA of the CDR3 is TGTGCCACCAGCGAAGGGCTGGGACAGGGCCCAGATACGCAGTATTTT. Filled out from reference TRBV15 and TRBJ2-3, the complete variable domain reads DAMVIQNPRYQVTQFGKPVTLSCSQTLNHNVMYWYQQKSSQAPKLLFHYYDKDFNNEADTPDNFQSRRPNTSFCFLDIRSPGLGDTAMYLCATSEGLGQGPDTQYFGPGTRLTVL.

The chain joins TRBV28 to TRBJ2-1, with TRBD1 as a possible D gene (5 bases). Germline assignment: CDR1 MDHEN and CDR2 SYDVKM. Between the trimmed V and J ends, which lost 6 bases and 9 bases, there was a span of 15 bases. The CDR3 is made up of 13 amino acids. CDR3 sequence (DNA): TGTGCCAGCAGCCAGGGCTTTAGGGGTGAGCAGTTCTTC. It translates to CASSQGFRGEQFF. Full variable domain (missing parts from reference TRBV28 and TRBJ2-1): DVKVTQSSRYLVKRTGEKVFLECVQDMDHENMFWYRQDPGLGLRLIYFSYDVKMKEKGDIPEGYSVSREKKERFSLILESASTNQTSMYLCASSQGFRGEQFFGPGTRLTVL.

The chain's CDR3 is CASSLDRGRTQYF. CDR3 DNA: TGTGCCAGCAGCTTAGATCGCGGCCGGACCCAGTACTTC. The rearrangement uses TRBV7-2 and TRBJ2-5, with D hard to call. V was cut by 1 base and J by 7 bases, with 10 bases left in between. Germline CDR1 reads SGHTA; CDR2 reads FQGNSA. This CDR3 is built from 13 residues.